The clone carrying this TCR beta chain turned up a few times. What it binds is not known. This specimen belongs to a study of regulatory T cells in long-lasting Graves disease. Time point denoted: persistent/refractory GD, antithyroid drugs over 5 years with positive TRAb. PBMC RNA was the source of the TCR library. Study-level results: With a few thousand shared public clonotypes, persistent patients exceeded new patients, who shared 966. Persistent Graves' patients had lower TCR diversity than newly diagnosed ones. There were preferences for TRBV28, TRBJ1-2 and TRBJ2-5 in persistent disease. Blood alone, not thyroid tissue, was studied.

For TCR beta, libraries came from iRepertoire HTBI primers and Arm-PCR of CDR3 regions. TCRdb ran MiXCR on the multiplex PCR reads and lists one entry per CDR3 protein. The sample shows roughly 500,000 distinct CDR3 sequences, 20% to 25% of them seen only once. Per germline, CDR1 KGHSH and CDR2 LQKENI. Trimming cost V 3 bases and J 6 bases, with 11 bases left between them. The CDR3 runs 13 residues. V usage is TRBV18 and J usage is TRBJ1-1; no definite D call. This receptor was identified in a female donor with Graves disease. Specimen: peripheral blood mononuclear cells (PBMCs), collected when the disease was refractory, from a patient treated with antithyroid drugs. DNA for the CDR3: TGTGCCAGCTCACCGGGCGAACTGGCTGAAGCTTTCTTT. Translated: CASSPGELAEAFF.